This is a list of T cell receptor beta chains from one sample in a study of cytomegalovirus exposure and HLA in healthy donors. This table comes from immunoSEQ multiplex PCR, and its TCRdb copy is limited to in-frame clones, with some not included. In the table there are about 330,000 clones, approximately 90% of which are singletons. Material: PBMCs. These receptors were collected from a woman aged 30 to 39 in good health and CMV-seropositive. Each CDR3 is given with its conserved first and last residue. Fields, in order: clone size, D gene, V gene, J gene, CDR3 protein, CDR3 DNA. A D gene is named only where the DNA matches it firmly. Only some rows state a clone size, as once, few, many or a class for expanded clones.

clone size: -
D gene: -
V gene: TRBV27
J gene: TRBJ2-5
CDR3 protein: CASSLWGEWETQYF
CDR3 DNA: TGTGCCAGCAGTTTATGGGGGGAATGGGAGACCCAGTACTTC

clone size: -
D gene: TRBD1
V gene: TRBV5-4
J gene: TRBJ1-4
CDR3 protein: CASSPGQANEKLFF
CDR3 DNA: TGTGCCAGCAGCCCGGGACAGGCCAATGAAAAACTGTTTTTT

clone size: -
D gene: TRBD1
V gene: TRBV4-3
J gene: TRBJ1-1
CDR3 protein: CASSQETGGFGDTEAFF
CDR3 DNA: TGCGCCAGCAGCCAAGAAACAGGGGGGTTTGGGGACACTGAAGCTTTCTTT

clone size: -
D gene: TRBD2
V gene: TRBV7-6
J gene: TRBJ2-1
CDR3 protein: CASTPVPSGRRYNEQFF
CDR3 DNA: TGTGCCAGCACCCCGGTCCCTAGCGGGAGGCGATACAATGAGCAGTTCTTC

clone size: once
D gene: TRBD1
V gene: TRBV29-1
J gene: TRBJ2-7
CDR3 protein: CSVEERDRGYEQYF
CDR3 DNA: TGCAGCGTTGAAGAGAGGGACAGGGGCTACGAGCAGTACTTC

clone size: -
D gene: -
V gene: TRBV5-5
J gene: TRBJ2-2
CDR3 protein: CASSFGGPGELFF
CDR3 DNA: TGTGCCAGCAGCTTTGGGGGTCCCGGGGAGCTGTTTTTT

clone size: -
D gene: TRBD2
V gene: TRBV18
J gene: TRBJ2-7
CDR3 protein: CASASSGLSEQYF
CDR3 DNA: TGTGCCAGCGCCTCTAGCGGTTTGAGCGAGCAGTACTTC

clone size: -
D gene: -
V gene: TRBV6-5
J gene: TRBJ1-2
CDR3 protein: CASSGSGTNYGYTF
CDR3 DNA: TGTGCCAGCAGCGGATCAGGGACTAACTATGGCTACACCTTC

clone size: -
D gene: -
V gene: TRBV2
J gene: TRBJ1-1
CDR3 protein: CASRGGPDLEAFF
CDR3 DNA: TGTGCCAGCAGGGGGGGTCCCGACCTCGAAGCTTTCTTT

clone size: -
D gene: TRBD1
V gene: TRBV5-1
J gene: TRBJ2-7
CDR3 protein: CASSLRPGGHEQYF
CDR3 DNA: TGCGCCAGCAGCTTGCGTCCAGGGGGCCACGAGCAGTACTTC

clone size: -
D gene: -
V gene: TRBV29-1
J gene: TRBJ2-7
CDR3 protein: CSVSPDSPYEQYF
CDR3 DNA: TGCAGCGTTTCCCCTGACAGTCCCTACGAGCAGTACTTC

clone size: -
D gene: TRBD2
V gene: TRBV5-1
J gene: TRBJ2-1
CDR3 protein: CASSLGLAGDEQFF
CDR3 DNA: TGCGCCAGCAGCTTGGGACTAGCTGGGGATGAGCAGTTCTTC

clone size: -
D gene: TRBD1
V gene: TRBV7-7
J gene: TRBJ2-2
CDR3 protein: CASSAGQGRALFF
CDR3 DNA: TGTGCCAGCAGCGCGGGACAGGGTCGGGCGCTGTTTTTT

clone size: -
D gene: TRBD1
V gene: TRBV2
J gene: TRBJ2-5
CDR3 protein: CASSLDRGSGETQYF
CDR3 DNA: TGTGCCAGCAGTCTGGACAGGGGCTCCGGAGAGACCCAGTACTTC

clone size: -
D gene: -
V gene: TRBV30
J gene: TRBJ1-2
CDR3 protein: CAWRSYGYTF
CDR3 DNA: TGTGCCTGGAGGTCCTATGGCTACACCTTC

clone size: -
D gene: TRBD1
V gene: TRBV6-5
J gene: TRBJ2-7
CDR3 protein: CASSYGQGIVEQYF
CDR3 DNA: TGTGCCAGCAGTTACGGACAGGGCATCGTCGAGCAGTACTTC

clone size: -
D gene: TRBD1
V gene: TRBV5-1
J gene: TRBJ2-7
CDR3 protein: CASSLTGTEAPQYF
CDR3 DNA: TGCGCCAGCAGCTTGACAGGGACAGAGGCCCCGCAGTACTTC

clone size: -
D gene: TRBD1
V gene: TRBV29-1
J gene: TRBJ2-7
CDR3 protein: CSVERLRTGPPSEQYF
CDR3 DNA: TGCAGCGTTGAGAGACTAAGGACAGGGCCTCCTTCCGAGCAGTACTTC

clone size: -
D gene: -
V gene: TRBV6-5
J gene: TRBJ1-2
CDR3 protein: CASTSYLKAYYGYTF
CDR3 DNA: TGTGCCAGCACCTCATACCTGAAGGCGTACTATGGCTACACCTTC

clone size: -
D gene: -
V gene: TRBV18
J gene: TRBJ1-6
CDR3 protein: CASSPKGGNNSPLHF
CDR3 DNA: TGTGCCAGCTCACCGAAAGGGGGTAATAATTCACCCCTCCACTTT

clone size: -
D gene: -
V gene: TRBV5-6
J gene: TRBJ1-4
CDR3 protein: CASSLTGANEKLFF
CDR3 DNA: TGTGCCAGCAGCTTAACCGGGGCAAATGAAAAACTGTTTTTT

clone size: -
D gene: -
V gene: TRBV9
J gene: TRBJ2-2
CDR3 protein: CASSVGGPGAGELFF
CDR3 DNA: TGTGCCAGCAGCGTAGGGGGACCCGGTGCGGGGGAGCTGTTTTTT

clone size: -
D gene: -
V gene: TRBV30
J gene: TRBJ1-3
CDR3 protein: CAWSPPGGGNTIYF
CDR3 DNA: TGTGCCTGGAGTCCTCCCGGGGGTGGAAACACCATATATTTT

clone size: once
D gene: TRBD1
V gene: TRBV9
J gene: TRBJ1-2
CDR3 protein: CASRDQTGTGYGYTF
CDR3 DNA: TGTGCCAGCAGAGACCAAACCGGGACAGGGTATGGCTACACCTTC

clone size: -
D gene: TRBD1
V gene: TRBV30
J gene: TRBJ2-3
CDR3 protein: CAWGTGQSTDTQYF
CDR3 DNA: TGTGCCTGGGGGACAGGGCAATCAACAGATACGCAGTATTTT

clone size: -
D gene: TRBD2
V gene: TRBV2
J gene: TRBJ2-5
CDR3 protein: CASSGGTRYGTQYF
CDR3 DNA: TGTGCCAGCAGTGGTGGGACTAGATATGGGACCCAGTACTTC

clone size: -
D gene: TRBD1
V gene: TRBV5-6
J gene: TRBJ1-2
CDR3 protein: CASSLRAGGHGYTF
CDR3 DNA: TGTGCCAGCAGCTTGAGGGCAGGGGGCCATGGCTACACCTTC

clone size: -
D gene: -
V gene: TRBV7-2
J gene: TRBJ1-5
CDR3 protein: CASSSYRSQPQHF
CDR3 DNA: TGTGCCAGCAGCTCGTACAGGTCTCAGCCCCAGCATTTT

clone size: -
D gene: TRBD1
V gene: TRBV7-8
J gene: TRBJ1-5
CDR3 protein: CASSHGTGHQPQHF
CDR3 DNA: TGTGCCAGCAGCCACGGGACAGGACATCAGCCCCAGCATTTT

clone size: -
D gene: TRBD2
V gene: TRBV7-8
J gene: TRBJ2-1
CDR3 protein: CASSFSGNSYNEQFF
CDR3 DNA: TGTGCCAGCAGCTTTAGCGGGAACTCCTACAATGAGCAGTTCTTC

clone size: once
D gene: -
V gene: TRBV27
J gene: TRBJ2-7
CDR3 protein: CASSLLSGVEQYF
CDR3 DNA: TGTGCCAGCAGTTTATTGTCGGGGGTCGAGCAGTACTTC

clone size: -
D gene: -
V gene: TRBV7-8
J gene: TRBJ1-2
CDR3 protein: CASTTQTASNYGYTF
CDR3 DNA: TGTGCCAGCACCACGCAGACAGCATCTAACTATGGCTACACCTTC

clone size: -
D gene: -
V gene: TRBV6-1
J gene: TRBJ1-2
CDR3 protein: CASSVSGPSNYGYTF
CDR3 DNA: TGTGCCAGCAGTGTTTCCGGGCCGTCTAACTATGGCTACACCTTC

clone size: -
D gene: TRBD2
V gene: TRBV6-4
J gene: TRBJ2-1
CDR3 protein: CASSDLAGGPGEQFF
CDR3 DNA: TGTGCCAGCAGTGACCTAGCGGGGGGGCCAGGTGAGCAGTTCTTC

clone size: -
D gene: -
V gene: TRBV15
J gene: TRBJ2-7
CDR3 protein: CATSRDRIRSYEQYF
CDR3 DNA: TGTGCCACCAGCAGAGACAGAATAAGATCCTACGAGCAGTACTTC

clone size: -
D gene: -
V gene: TRBV27
J gene: TRBJ1-5
CDR3 protein: CASRLSRDADQPQHF
CDR3 DNA: TGTGCCAGCAGGCTATCCCGGGACGCAGATCAGCCCCAGCATTTT

clone size: -
D gene: -
V gene: TRBV7-9
J gene: TRBJ1-5
CDR3 protein: CASSLSGGNQPQHF
CDR3 DNA: TGTGCCAGCAGCTTATCCGGGGGGAATCAGCCCCAGCATTTT

clone size: -
D gene: -
V gene: TRBV27
J gene: TRBJ2-2
CDR3 protein: CASSWGAFSNTGELFF
CDR3 DNA: TGTGCCAGCAGTTGGGGGGCTTTTTCGAACACCGGGGAGCTGTTTTTT

clone size: once
D gene: -
V gene: TRBV15
J gene: TRBJ2-7
CDR3 protein: CATSRGRDEQYF
CDR3 DNA: TGTGCCACCAGCAGGGGCAGGGACGAGCAGTACTTC

clone size: -
D gene: TRBD2
V gene: TRBV7-9
J gene: TRBJ2-7
CDR3 protein: CASSGMTSGITYEQYF
CDR3 DNA: TGTGCCAGCAGCGGTATGACTAGCGGGATTACCTACGAGCAGTACTTC

clone size: -
D gene: TRBD1
V gene: TRBV4-2
J gene: TRBJ1-5
CDR3 protein: CASSTGQGADQPQHF
CDR3 DNA: TGTGCCAGCAGCACGGGACAGGGGGCGGATCAGCCCCAGCATTTT

clone size: -
D gene: -
V gene: TRBV7-9
J gene: TRBJ2-3
CDR3 protein: CASSLGTDTQYF
CDR3 DNA: TGTGCCAGCAGCTTAGGCACAGATACGCAGTATTTT

clone size: -
D gene: -
V gene: TRBV7-8
J gene: TRBJ1-5
CDR3 protein: CASSRRRREQGGEPQHF
CDR3 DNA: TGTGCCAGCAGCCGGCGACGTCGGGAACAGGGAGGGGAGCCCCAGCATTTT

clone size: -
D gene: TRBD2
V gene: TRBV11-2
J gene: TRBJ2-7
CDR3 protein: CASSLMFAGGHEQYF
CDR3 DNA: TGTGCCAGCAGCTTAATGTTTGCGGGGGGGCACGAGCAGTACTTC

clone size: -
D gene: TRBD1
V gene: TRBV6-1
J gene: TRBJ1-1
CDR3 protein: CASKGTGIKPEAFF
CDR3 DNA: TGTGCCAGCAAGGGGACAGGGATAAAGCCTGAAGCTTTCTTT

clone size: -
D gene: -
V gene: TRBV5-1
J gene: TRBJ1-1
CDR3 protein: CASMVGGPNTEAFF
CDR3 DNA: TGCGCCAGCATGGTCGGGGGCCCGAACACTGAAGCTTTCTTT